Each of the 13 T cell receptor beta chains below was sequenced from the same sample in a study of blood T cell repertoires in COVID-19. TCRdb keeps only in-frame clones here, not all; method: immunoSEQ multiplex PCR. The sample records a few hundred thousand clones, about 85% being singletons. Sequencing was performed on peripheral blood. The receptors originated from a man aged 50 or older who had recovered from COVID-19.

V is TRBV15 and J is TRBJ2-5, with 12 bases that match TRBD2. This CDR3 contains 19 residues. V shed 1 base, J shed 3 bases, and the junction held 12 bases outside the gene matches. CDR1 LNHNV and CDR2 YYDKDF come from the germline V gene (reference sequence). The CDR3 here is CATSRGGLAGRQGKETQYF. CDR3 nucleotide sequence: TGTGCCACCAGCAGAGGTGGACTAGCGGGACGACAGGGGAAAGAGACCCAGTACTTC.

The V and J genes are TRBV2 and TRBJ2-1; TRBD2 aligns across 11 bases. The germline CDR1 and CDR2 sequences are SNHLY and FYNNEI. This CDR3 is built from 17 residues. Unmatched junction bases numbered 14, after V lost 5 bases and J lost 8 bases. This CDR3 reads CASSPVAGGGLFDEQFF. The CDR3 DNA follows: TGTGCCAGCAGTCCCGTAGCGGGGGGGGGCCTTTTTGATGAGCAGTTCTTC.

The CDR3 here is CASSEWRGNTQYF. The CDR3 DNA reads as TGTGCCAGCAGTGAATGGAGGGGTAATACGCAGTATTTT. The chain joins TRBV2 to TRBJ2-3; possibly TRBD2 for D (6 bases). V gave up 2 bases and J gave up 7 bases, with 10 bases separating them. Germline CDR1 SNHLY, CDR2 FYNNEI. This CDR3 is 13 amino acids long.

J is TRBJ2-7 and V is TRBV3-1 (or the pseudogene TRBV3-2); 8 nucleotides agree with TRBD2. In germline, CDR1 is LGHDT, CDR2 YNNKEL (reference sequence). Germline trimming cut 4 bases from V and 3 bases from J; bases unmatched to any gene: 14. The length of the CDR3 is 17 residues. CDR3 region: CASSRSGGASGNYEQYF. The CDR3, as DNA: TGTGCCAGCAGCCGATCCGGGGGGGCTAGCGGAAACTACGAGCAGTACTTC.

This clone was detected only once. This chain links TRBV11-2 with TRBJ2-7; weak D call: TRBD1 (5 bases). V was shortened by 7 bases and J by 7 bases, with 23 bases between the two germline ends. Germline-derived CDR1 and CDR2 are SGHAT and FQNNGV. This CDR3 comprises 15 residues. The CDR3 DNA reads TGTGCCAGCACCAAAGCCCAGGGCCCCTTCGGTGAGCAGTACTTC. This sequence encodes CASTKAQGPFGEQYF. Drawing the rest from reference TRBV11-2 and TRBJ2-7, the complete variable domain is EAGVAQSPRYKIIEKRQSVAFWCNPISGHATLYWYQQILGQGPKLLIQFQNNGVVDDSQLPKDRFSAERLKGVDSTLKIQPAKLEDSAVYLCASTKAQGPFGEQYFGPGTRLTVT.

J is TRBJ2-1 and V is TRBV2; 10 bases are shared with TRBD2. This CDR3 is built from 17 residues. The V and J ends lost 6 bases and 0 bases, in that order; junction bases with no gene match: 8. CDR1 and CDR2 from the germline V gene are SNHLY and FYNNEI. The CDR3 DNA follows: TGTGCCAGCAGCCTCACTAGCGGGACGAACTCCTACAATGAGCAGTTCTTC. It is translated as CASSLTSGTNSYNEQFF.

The V gene is TRBV18, the J gene TRBJ1-1, with TRBD1 as a possible D gene (5 bases). Germline lookup yields CDR1 KGHSH and CDR2 LQKENI. V was trimmed by 5 bases and J by 7 bases, leaving 14 bases between them. The CDR3 is 13 amino acids. The CDR3 spells CASSVDRIDEAFF. The DNA of the CDR3 is TGTGCCAGCTCAGTCGACAGAATAGATGAAGCTTTCTTT.

The rearrangement joins TRBV3-1 (or the pseudogene TRBV3-2) to TRBJ2-1; perhaps TRBD1 as D (6 bases). The CDR3 covers 15 residues. With 3 bases removed from V and 0 bases from J, the gap between germline ends came to 9 bases. Looked up from germline, CDR1 is LGHDT and CDR2 is YNNKEL (reference sequence). CDR3 region: CASSHRQASYNEQFF. The CDR3 nucleotides read TGTGCCAGCAGCCACAGACAGGCCTCCTACAATGAGCAGTTCTTC.

A single count supports this clone. The J gene is TRBJ2-7, the V gene TRBV5-1; 10 bases agree with TRBD2. The junction had 19 bases not matched to a gene; V was cut back by 0 bases and J by 7 bases. Germline CDR1 reads SGHRS; CDR2 reads YFSETQ. This CDR3 contains 19 residues. CDR3 coding DNA: TGCGCCAGCAGCTTGGTGGGTCTAGCGGGAGTCCAGAGCGGGGGGGAGCAGTACTTC. Translating it yields CASSLVGLAGVQSGGEQYF.

The rearrangement uses TRBV18 and TRBJ1-1; D is perhaps TRBD1 (6 bases). Germline values: CDR1 KGHSH, CDR2 LQKENI. V gave up 2 bases and J gave up 0 bases, with 10 bases separating them. The CDR3 covers 15 residues. The CDR3 reads CASSPTGQVNTEAFF. The CDR3 region has the DNA TGTGCCAGCTCACCAACAGGGCAGGTGAACACTGAAGCTTTCTTT.

CDR3 sequence reads: CASSPRTGYTDTQYF. In DNA form, the CDR3 reads TGTGCCAGCAGTCCTCGCACGGGATACACAGATACGCAGTATTTT. The V call is TRBV28, the J call TRBJ2-3; maybe TRBD2 (5 bases). Germline V CDR1 and CDR2: MDHEN, SYDVKM. With 5 bases removed from V and 2 bases from J, the gap between germline ends came to 14 bases. This CDR3 comprises 15 residues.

This sequence joins TRBV7-2 and TRBJ2-3, with 14 bases matching TRBD2. The CDR3 is 17 amino acids. Germline V gene data show CDR1 as SGHTA and CDR2 as FQGNSA. With 1 base clipped from V and 3 bases from J, the junction kept 3 bases outside the gene matches. The CDR3 spells CASSLVGTSGRTDTQYF. The DNA of the CDR3 is TGTGCCAGCAGCTTAGTGGGGACTAGCGGGAGAACAGATACGCAGTATTTT.

The rearrangement links TRBV7-2 to TRBJ1-4; D might be TRBD1 (6 bases). This CDR3 contains 16 residues. V lost 3 bases to trimming and J lost 0 bases, with 11 bases between them. The V gene's germline CDR1 is SGHTA and CDR2 FQGNSA. DNA for the CDR3: TGTGCCAGCAGCTTTGAAGGGGGAGCAACTAATGAAAAACTGTTTTTT. Encoded protein: CASSFEGGATNEKLFF.